This T cell receptor (beta chain) stems from a study of response to subunit inactivated influenza vaccine. Broader study findings: Only a handful of new T cells, the authors suggested, are recruited with each seasonal influenza vaccination.

MiXCR was run by TCRdb on the RT-PCR reads, yielding one entry per CDR3 protein. The sample holds under 550,000 distinct CDR3 sequences, approximately 7.1% seen once. The table lists this clonotype with a few counts. What it binds is not known. CDR1 and CDR2 (germline): LGHNA, YNFKEQ. CDR3 length equals 18 residues. V lost 1 base to trimming and J lost 4 bases; unmatched junction nucleotides: 16. This sequence joins TRBV4-2 and TRBJ2-7, with TRBD2 identical over 7 bases. This receptor was taken from a man aged 45 to 75 who received an inactivated influenza vaccine. The source was PBMCs from blood, collected roughly 24 months after vaccination. This chain's CDR3 is CASSQGRAAAGLPYEQYF. The CDR3 DNA is TGTGCCAGCAGCCAAGGCCGAGCAGCCGCGGGACTACCATACGAGCAGTACTTC.